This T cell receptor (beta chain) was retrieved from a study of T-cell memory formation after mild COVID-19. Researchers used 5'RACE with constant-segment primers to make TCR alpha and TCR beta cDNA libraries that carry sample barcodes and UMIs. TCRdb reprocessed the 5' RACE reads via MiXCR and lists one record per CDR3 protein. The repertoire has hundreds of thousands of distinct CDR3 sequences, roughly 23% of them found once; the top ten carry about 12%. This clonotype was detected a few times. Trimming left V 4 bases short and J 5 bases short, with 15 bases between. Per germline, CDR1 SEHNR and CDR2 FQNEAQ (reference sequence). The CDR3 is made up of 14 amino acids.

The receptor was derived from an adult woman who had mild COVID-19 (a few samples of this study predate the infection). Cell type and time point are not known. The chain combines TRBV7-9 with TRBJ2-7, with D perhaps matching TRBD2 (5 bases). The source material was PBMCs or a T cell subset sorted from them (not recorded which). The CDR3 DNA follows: TGTGCCAGCAGCTCCAGGACGGGGTTCGACGAGCAGTACTTC. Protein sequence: CASSSRTGFDEQYF.